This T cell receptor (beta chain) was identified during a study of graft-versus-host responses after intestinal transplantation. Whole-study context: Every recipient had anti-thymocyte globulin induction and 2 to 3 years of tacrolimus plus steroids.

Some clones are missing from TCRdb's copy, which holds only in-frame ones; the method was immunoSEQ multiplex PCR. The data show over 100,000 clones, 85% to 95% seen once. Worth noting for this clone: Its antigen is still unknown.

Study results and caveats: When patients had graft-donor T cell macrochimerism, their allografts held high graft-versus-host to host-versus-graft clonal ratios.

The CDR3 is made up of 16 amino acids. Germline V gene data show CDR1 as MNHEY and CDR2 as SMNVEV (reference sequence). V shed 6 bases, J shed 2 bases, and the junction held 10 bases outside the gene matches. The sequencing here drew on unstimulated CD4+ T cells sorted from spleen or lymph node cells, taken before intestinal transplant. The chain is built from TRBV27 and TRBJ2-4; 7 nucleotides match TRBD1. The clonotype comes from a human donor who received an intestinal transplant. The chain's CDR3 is CASSFDGRGSKNIQYF. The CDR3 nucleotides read TGTGCCAGCAGCTTTGATGGCAGGGGGTCCAAAAACATTCAGTACTTC.